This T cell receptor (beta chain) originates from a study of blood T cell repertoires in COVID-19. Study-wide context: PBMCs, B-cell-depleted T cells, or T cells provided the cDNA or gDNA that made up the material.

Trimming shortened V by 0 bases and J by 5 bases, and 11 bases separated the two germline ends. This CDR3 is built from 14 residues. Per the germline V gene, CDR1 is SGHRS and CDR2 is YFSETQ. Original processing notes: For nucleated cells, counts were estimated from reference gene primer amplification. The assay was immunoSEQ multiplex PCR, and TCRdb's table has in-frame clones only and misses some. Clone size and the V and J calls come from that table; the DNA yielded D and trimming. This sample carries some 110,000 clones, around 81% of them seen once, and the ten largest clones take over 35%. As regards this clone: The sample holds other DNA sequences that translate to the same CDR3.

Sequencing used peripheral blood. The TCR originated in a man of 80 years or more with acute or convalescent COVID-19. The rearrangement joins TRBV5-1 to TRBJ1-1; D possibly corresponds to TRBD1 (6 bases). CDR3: CASSLGVTGTEAFF. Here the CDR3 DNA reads TGCGCCAGCAGCTTGGGGGTGACAGGAACTGAAGCTTTCTTT.